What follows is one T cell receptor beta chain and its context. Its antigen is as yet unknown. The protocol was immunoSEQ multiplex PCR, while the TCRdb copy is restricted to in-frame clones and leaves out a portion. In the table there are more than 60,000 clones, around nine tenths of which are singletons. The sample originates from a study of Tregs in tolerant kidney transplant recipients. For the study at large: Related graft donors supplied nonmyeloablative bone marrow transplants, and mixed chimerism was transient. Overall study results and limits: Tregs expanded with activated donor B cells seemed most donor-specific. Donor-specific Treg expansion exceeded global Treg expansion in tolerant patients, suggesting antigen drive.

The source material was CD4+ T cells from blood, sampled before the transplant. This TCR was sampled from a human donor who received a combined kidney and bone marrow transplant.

The CDR3 loop reads CASSAVVAYEQYF. CDR3 coding DNA: TGTGCCAGCTCGGCAGTCGTTGCTTACGAGCAGTACTTC. The chain recombines TRBV18 with TRBJ2-7; D not resolved. Germline V lookup: CDR1 KGHSH, CDR2 LQKENI. The CDR3 covers 13 residues. V shed 6 bases and J shed 4 bases, with 13 bases lying between them.